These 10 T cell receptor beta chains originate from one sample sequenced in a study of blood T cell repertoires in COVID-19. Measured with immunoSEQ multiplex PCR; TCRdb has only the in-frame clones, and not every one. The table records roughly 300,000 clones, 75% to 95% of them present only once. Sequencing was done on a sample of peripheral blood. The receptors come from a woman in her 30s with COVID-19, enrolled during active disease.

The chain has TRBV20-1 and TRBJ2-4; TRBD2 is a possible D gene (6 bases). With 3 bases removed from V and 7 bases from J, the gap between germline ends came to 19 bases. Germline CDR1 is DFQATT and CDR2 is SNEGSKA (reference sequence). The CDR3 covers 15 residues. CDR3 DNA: TGCAGTGCTAGTACCCCCCCAGGCCGGGGGAACATTCAGTACTTC. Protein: CSASTPPGRGNIQYF.

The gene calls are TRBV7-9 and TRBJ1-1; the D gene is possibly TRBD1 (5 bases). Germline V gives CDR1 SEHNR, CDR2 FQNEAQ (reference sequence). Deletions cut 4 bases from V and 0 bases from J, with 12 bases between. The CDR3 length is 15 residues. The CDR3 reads CASSSLGGLNTEAFF. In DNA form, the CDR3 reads TGTGCCAGCAGCTCCCTCGGGGGGTTGAACACTGAAGCTTTCTTT.

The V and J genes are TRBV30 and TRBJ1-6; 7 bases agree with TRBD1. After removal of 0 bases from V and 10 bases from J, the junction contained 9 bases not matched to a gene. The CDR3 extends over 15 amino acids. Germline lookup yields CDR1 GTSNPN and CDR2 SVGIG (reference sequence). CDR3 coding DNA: TGTGCCTGGAGTGTAGGGGACAGCCGCAGCTCACCCCTCCACTTT. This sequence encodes CAWSVGDSRSSPLHF. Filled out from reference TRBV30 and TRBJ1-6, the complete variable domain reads SQTIHQWPATLVQPVGSPLSLECTVEGTSNPNLYWYRQAAGRGLQLLFYSVGIGQISSEVPQNLSASRPQDRQFILSSKKLLLSDSGFYLCAWSVGDSRSSPLHFGNGTRLTVT.

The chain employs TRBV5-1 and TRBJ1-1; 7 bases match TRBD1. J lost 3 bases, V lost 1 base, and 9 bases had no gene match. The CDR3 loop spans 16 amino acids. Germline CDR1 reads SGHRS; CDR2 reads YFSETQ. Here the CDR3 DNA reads TGCGCCAGCAGCTTGCGCCCAGGGGGAGTGGACACTGAAGCTTTCTTT. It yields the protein CASSLRPGGVDTEAFF.

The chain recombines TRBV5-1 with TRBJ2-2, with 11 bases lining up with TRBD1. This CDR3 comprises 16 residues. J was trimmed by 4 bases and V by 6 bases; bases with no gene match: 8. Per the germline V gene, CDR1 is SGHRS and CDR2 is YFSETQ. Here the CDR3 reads CASNGQGAPGTGELFF. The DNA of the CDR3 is TGCGCCAGCAACGGACAGGGGGCGCCCGGCACCGGGGAGCTGTTTTTT.

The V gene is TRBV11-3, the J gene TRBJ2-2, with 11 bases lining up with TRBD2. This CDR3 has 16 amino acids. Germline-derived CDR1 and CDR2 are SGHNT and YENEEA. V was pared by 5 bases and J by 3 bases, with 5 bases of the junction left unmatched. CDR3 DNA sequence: TGTGCCAGCAGCCCGAGACTAGCGGGACACACCGGGGAGCTGTTTTTT. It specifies CASSPRLAGHTGELFF.

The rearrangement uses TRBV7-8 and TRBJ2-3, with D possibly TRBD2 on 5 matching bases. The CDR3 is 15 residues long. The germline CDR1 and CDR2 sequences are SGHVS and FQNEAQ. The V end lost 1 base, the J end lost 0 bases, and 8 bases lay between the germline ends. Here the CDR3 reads CASSLGTGSTDTQYF. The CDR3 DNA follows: TGTGCCAGCAGCTTAGGGACGGGGAGCACAGATACGCAGTATTTT.

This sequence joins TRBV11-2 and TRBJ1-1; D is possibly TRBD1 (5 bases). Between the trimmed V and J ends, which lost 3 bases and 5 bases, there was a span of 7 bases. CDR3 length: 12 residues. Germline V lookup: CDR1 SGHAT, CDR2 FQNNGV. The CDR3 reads CASSFGGTEAFF. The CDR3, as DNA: TGTGCCAGCAGCTTCGGGGGGACTGAAGCTTTCTTT. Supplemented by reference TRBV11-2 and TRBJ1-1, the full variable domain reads EAGVAQSPRYKIIEKRQSVAFWCNPISGHATLYWYQQILGQGPKLLIQFQNNGVVDDSQLPKDRFSAERLKGVDSTLKIQPAKLEDSAVYLCASSFGGTEAFFGQGTRLTVV.

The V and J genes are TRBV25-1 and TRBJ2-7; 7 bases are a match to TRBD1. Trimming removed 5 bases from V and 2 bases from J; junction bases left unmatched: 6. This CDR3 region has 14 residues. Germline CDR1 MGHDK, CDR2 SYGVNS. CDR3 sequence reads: CASSWTGKTYEQYF. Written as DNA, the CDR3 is TGTGCCAGCAGTTGGACAGGTAAAACCTACGAGCAGTACTTC.

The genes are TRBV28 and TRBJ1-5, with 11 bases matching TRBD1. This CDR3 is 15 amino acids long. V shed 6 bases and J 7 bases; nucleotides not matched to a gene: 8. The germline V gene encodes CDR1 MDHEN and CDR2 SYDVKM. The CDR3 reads CASSPAGTGGQPQHF. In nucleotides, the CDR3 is TGTGCCAGCAGCCCTGCGGGGACAGGGGGGCAGCCCCAGCATTTT.